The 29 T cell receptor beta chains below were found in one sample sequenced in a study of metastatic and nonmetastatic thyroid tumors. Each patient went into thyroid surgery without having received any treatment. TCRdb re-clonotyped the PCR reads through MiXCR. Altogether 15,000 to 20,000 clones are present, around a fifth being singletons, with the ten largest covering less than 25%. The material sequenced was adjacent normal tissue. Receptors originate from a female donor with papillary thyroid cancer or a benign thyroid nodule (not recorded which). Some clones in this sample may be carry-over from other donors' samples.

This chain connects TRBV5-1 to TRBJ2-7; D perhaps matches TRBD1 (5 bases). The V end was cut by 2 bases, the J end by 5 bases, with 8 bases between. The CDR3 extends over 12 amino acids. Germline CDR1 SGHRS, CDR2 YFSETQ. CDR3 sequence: CASSFQGHEQYF. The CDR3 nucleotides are TGCGCCAGCAGCTTCCAGGGCCACGAGCAGTACTTC.

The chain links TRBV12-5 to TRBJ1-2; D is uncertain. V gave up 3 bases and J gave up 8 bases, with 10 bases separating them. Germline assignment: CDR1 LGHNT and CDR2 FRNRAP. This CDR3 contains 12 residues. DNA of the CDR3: TGTGCTAGTGGTTTTGTACTTTCCGGCTACACCTTC. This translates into CASGFVLSGYTF.

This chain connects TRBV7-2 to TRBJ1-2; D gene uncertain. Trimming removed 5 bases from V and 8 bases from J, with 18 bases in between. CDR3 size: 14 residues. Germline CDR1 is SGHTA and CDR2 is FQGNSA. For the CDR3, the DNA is TGTGCCAGCAGCCCCCAGGTGGGAGGTGAGGGCTACACCTTC. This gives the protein CASSPQVGGEGYTF.

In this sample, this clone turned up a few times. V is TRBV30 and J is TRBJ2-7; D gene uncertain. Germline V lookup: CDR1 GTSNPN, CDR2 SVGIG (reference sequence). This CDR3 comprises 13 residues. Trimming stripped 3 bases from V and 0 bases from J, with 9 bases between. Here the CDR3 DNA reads TGTGCCTGGAGGAGTACGAGCTCCTACGAGCAGTACTTC. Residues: CAWRSTSSYEQYF. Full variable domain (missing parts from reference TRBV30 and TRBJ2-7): SQTIHQWPATLVQPVGSPLSLECTVEGTSNPNLYWYRQAAGRGLQLLFYSVGIGQISSEVPQNLSASRPQDRQFILSSKKLLLSDSGFYLCAWRSTSSYEQYFGPGTRLTVT.

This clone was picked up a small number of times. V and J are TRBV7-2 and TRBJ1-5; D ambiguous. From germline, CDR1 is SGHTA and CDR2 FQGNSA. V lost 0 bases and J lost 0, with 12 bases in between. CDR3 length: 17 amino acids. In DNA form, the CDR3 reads TGTGCCAGCAGCTTAGCGCGGGTTTCCTATAGCAATCAGCCCCAGCATTTT. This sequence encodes CASSLARVSYSNQPQHF.

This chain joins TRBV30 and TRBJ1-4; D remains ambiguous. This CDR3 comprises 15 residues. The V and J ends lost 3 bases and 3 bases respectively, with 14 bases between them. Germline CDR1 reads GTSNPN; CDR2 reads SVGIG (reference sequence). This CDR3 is CAWRPEGRANEKLFF. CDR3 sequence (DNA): TGTGCCTGGAGACCCGAAGGGCGGGCTAATGAAAAACTGTTTTTT.

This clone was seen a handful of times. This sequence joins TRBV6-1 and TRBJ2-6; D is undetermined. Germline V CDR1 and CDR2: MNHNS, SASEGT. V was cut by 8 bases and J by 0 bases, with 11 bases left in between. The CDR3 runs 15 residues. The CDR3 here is CASEITPSGANVLTF. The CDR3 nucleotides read TGTGCCAGCGAGATAACCCCCTCTGGGGCCAACGTCCTGACTTTC.

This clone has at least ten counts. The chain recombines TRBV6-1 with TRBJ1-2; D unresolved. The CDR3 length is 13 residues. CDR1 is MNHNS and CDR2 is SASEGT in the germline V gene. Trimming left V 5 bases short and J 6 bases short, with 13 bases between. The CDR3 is CASSSGVLNGYTF. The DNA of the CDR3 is TGTGCCAGCAGTTCAGGAGTCCTCAATGGCTACACCTTC.

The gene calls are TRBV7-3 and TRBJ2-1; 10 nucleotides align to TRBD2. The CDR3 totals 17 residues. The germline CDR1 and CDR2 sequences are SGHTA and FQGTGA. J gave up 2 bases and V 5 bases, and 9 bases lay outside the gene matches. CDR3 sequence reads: CASSPRPGLATYNEQFF. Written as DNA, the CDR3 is TGTGCCAGCAGCCCCCGCCCGGGACTAGCGACCTACAATGAGCAGTTCTTC. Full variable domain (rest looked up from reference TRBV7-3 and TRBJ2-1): GAGVSQTPSNKVTEKGKYVELRCDPISGHTALYWYRQSLGQGPEFLIYFQGTGAADDSGLPNDRFFAVRPEGSVSTLKIQRTERGDSAVYLCASSPRPGLATYNEQFFGPGTRLTVL.

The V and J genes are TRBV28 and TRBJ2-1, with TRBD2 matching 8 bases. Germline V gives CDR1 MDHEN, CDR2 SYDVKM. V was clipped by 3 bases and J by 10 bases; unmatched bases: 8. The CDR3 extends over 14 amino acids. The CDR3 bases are TGTGCCAGCAGTTTTAGCGGGACACATAACGAGCAGTTCTTC. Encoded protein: CASSFSGTHNEQFF.

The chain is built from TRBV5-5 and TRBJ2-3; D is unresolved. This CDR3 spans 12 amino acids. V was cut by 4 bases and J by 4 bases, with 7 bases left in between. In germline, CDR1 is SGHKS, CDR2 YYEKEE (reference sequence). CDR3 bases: TGTGCCAGCAGCGCCGGACCAGATACGCAGTATTTT. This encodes CASSAGPDTQYF.

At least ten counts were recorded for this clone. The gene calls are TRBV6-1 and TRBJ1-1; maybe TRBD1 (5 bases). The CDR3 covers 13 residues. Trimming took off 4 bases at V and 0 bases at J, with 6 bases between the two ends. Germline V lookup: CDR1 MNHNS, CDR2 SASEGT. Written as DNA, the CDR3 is TGTGCCAGCAGTGTGGGGGTGAACACTGAAGCTTTCTTT. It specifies CASSVGVNTEAFF.

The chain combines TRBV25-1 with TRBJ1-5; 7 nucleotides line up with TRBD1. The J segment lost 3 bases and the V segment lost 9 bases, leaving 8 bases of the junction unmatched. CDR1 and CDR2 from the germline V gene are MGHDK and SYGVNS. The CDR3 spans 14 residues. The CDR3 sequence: CASPSGTDNQPQHF. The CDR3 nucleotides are TGTGCCAGTCCCTCCGGGACAGACAATCAGCCCCAGCATTTT.

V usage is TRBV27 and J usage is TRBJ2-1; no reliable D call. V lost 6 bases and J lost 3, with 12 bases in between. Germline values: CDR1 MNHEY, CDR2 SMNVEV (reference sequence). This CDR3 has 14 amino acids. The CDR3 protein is CASSAAEHYNEQFF. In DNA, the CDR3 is TGTGCCAGCAGCGCTGCGGAACACTACAATGAGCAGTTCTTC.

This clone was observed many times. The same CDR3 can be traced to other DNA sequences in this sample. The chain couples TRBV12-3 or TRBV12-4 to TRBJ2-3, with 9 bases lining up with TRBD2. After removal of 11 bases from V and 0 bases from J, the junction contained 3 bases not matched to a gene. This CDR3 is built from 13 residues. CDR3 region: CASSGDSTDTQYF. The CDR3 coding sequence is TGTGCCTCTAGCGGGGATAGCACAGATACGCAGTATTTT.

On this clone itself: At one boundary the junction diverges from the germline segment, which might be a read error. CDR3 nucleotides: TGTGCCAGCAGTCAATGGCGAGCGGATCGGGTCTTC. Protein: CASSQWRADRVF. The chain links TRBV3-1 to TRBJ2-1; tentative D call: TRBD2 (5 bases). The CDR3 length is 12 residues. CDR1 is LGHDT and CDR2 is YNNKEL in the germline V gene (reference sequence).

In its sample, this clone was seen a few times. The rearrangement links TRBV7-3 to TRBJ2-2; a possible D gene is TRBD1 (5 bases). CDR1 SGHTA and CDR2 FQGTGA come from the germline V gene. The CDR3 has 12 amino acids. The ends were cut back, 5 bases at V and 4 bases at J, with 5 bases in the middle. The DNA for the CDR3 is TGTGCCAGCAGCCAGGGCACCGGGGAGCTGTTTTTT. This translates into CASSQGTGELFF.

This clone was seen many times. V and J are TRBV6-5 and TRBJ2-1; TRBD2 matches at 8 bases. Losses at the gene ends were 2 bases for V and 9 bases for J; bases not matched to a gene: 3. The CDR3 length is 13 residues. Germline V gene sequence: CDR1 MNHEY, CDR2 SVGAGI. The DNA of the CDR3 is TGTGCCAGCAGTTACCGGGGGGGGATTGAGCAGTTCTTC. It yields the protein CASSYRGGIEQFF.

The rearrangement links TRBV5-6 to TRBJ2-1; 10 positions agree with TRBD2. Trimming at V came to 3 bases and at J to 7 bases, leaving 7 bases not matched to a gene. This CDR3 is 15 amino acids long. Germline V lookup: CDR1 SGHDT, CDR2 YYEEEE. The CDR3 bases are TGTGCCAGCAGCTCAAGCGGGAGGGCCGGTAATGAGCAGTTCTTC. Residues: CASSSSGRAGNEQFF.

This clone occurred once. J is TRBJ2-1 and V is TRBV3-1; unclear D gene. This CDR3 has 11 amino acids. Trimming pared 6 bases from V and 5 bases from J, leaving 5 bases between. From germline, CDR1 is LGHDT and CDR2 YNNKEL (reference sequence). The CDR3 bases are TGTGCCAGCAGGGATGACAATGAGCAGTTCTTC. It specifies CASRDDNEQFF.

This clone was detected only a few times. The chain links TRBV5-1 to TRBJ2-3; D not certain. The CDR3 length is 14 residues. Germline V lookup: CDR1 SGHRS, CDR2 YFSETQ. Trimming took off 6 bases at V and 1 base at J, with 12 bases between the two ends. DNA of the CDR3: TGCGCCAGCACCCGTGGGCAGGGCACAGATACGCAGTATTTT. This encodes CASTRGQGTDTQYF.

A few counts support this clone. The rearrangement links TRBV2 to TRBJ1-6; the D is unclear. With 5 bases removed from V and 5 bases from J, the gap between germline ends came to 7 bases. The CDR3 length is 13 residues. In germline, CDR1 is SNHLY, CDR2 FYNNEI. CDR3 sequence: CASSSWDNSPLHF. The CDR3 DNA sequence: TGTGCCAGCAGTTCATGGGATAATTCACCCCTCCACTTT. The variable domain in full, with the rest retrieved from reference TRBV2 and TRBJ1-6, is EPEVTQTPSHQVTQMGQEVILRCVPISNHLYFYWYRQILGQKVEFLVSFYNNEISEKSEIFDDQFSVERPDGSNFTLKIRSTKLEDSAMYFCASSSWDNSPLHFGNGTRLTVT.

Written as DNA, the CDR3 is TGTGCCAGCAGCCAAGATCTAGGGACAGGGCTTACCTATGGCTACACCTTC. Protein sequence: CASSQDLGTGLTYGYTF. The chain employs TRBV3-1 and TRBJ1-2; 9 bases are shared with TRBD1. The trim removed 0 bases at V and 4 bases at J, leaving 9 bases unmatched. The CDR3 loop spans 17 amino acids. CDR1 is LGHDT, CDR2 YNNKEL, per germline (reference sequence).

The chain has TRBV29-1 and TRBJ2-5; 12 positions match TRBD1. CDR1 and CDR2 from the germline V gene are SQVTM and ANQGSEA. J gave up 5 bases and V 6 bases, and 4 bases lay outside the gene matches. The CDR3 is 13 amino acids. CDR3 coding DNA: TGCAGCGTACCGGGACAGGGGGCTGAGACCCAGTACTTC. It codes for CSVPGQGAETQYF.

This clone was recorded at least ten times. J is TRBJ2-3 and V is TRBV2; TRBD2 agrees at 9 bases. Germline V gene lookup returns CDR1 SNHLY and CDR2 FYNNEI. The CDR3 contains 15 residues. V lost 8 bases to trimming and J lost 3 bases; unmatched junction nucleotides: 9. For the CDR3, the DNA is TGTGCCAGCCTAGACGGGGGACTAGCAACAGATACGCAGTATTTT. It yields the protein CASLDGGLATDTQYF.

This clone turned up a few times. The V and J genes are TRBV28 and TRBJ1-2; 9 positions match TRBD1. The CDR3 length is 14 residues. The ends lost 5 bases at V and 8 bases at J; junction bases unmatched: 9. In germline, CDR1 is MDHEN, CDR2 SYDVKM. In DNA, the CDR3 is TGTGCCAGCAGTGTGACAGGGGGAACGTTGGGCTACACCTTC. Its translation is CASSVTGGTLGYTF.

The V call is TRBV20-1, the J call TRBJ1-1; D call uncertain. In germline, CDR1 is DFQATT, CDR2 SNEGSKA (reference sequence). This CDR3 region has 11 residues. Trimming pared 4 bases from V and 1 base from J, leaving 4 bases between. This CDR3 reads CSATQNTEAFF. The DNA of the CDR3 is TGCAGTGCTACCCAGAACACTGAAGCTTTCTTT.

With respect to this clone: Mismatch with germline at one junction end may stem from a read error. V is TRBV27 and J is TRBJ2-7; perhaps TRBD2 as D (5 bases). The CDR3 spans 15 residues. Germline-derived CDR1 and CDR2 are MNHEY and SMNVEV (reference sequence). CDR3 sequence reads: CASKRSGRSRLEQDF. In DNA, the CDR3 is TGTGCCAGCAAGAGGAGTGGGAGATCCCGCCTCGAGCAGGACTTC.

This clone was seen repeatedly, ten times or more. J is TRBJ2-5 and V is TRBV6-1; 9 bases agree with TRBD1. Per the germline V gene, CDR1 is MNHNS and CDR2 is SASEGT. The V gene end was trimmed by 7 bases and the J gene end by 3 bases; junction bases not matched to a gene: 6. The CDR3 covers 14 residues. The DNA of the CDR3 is TGTGCCAGCATGGGACAGGGTAACAAAGAGACCCAGTACTTC. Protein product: CASMGQGNKETQYF.